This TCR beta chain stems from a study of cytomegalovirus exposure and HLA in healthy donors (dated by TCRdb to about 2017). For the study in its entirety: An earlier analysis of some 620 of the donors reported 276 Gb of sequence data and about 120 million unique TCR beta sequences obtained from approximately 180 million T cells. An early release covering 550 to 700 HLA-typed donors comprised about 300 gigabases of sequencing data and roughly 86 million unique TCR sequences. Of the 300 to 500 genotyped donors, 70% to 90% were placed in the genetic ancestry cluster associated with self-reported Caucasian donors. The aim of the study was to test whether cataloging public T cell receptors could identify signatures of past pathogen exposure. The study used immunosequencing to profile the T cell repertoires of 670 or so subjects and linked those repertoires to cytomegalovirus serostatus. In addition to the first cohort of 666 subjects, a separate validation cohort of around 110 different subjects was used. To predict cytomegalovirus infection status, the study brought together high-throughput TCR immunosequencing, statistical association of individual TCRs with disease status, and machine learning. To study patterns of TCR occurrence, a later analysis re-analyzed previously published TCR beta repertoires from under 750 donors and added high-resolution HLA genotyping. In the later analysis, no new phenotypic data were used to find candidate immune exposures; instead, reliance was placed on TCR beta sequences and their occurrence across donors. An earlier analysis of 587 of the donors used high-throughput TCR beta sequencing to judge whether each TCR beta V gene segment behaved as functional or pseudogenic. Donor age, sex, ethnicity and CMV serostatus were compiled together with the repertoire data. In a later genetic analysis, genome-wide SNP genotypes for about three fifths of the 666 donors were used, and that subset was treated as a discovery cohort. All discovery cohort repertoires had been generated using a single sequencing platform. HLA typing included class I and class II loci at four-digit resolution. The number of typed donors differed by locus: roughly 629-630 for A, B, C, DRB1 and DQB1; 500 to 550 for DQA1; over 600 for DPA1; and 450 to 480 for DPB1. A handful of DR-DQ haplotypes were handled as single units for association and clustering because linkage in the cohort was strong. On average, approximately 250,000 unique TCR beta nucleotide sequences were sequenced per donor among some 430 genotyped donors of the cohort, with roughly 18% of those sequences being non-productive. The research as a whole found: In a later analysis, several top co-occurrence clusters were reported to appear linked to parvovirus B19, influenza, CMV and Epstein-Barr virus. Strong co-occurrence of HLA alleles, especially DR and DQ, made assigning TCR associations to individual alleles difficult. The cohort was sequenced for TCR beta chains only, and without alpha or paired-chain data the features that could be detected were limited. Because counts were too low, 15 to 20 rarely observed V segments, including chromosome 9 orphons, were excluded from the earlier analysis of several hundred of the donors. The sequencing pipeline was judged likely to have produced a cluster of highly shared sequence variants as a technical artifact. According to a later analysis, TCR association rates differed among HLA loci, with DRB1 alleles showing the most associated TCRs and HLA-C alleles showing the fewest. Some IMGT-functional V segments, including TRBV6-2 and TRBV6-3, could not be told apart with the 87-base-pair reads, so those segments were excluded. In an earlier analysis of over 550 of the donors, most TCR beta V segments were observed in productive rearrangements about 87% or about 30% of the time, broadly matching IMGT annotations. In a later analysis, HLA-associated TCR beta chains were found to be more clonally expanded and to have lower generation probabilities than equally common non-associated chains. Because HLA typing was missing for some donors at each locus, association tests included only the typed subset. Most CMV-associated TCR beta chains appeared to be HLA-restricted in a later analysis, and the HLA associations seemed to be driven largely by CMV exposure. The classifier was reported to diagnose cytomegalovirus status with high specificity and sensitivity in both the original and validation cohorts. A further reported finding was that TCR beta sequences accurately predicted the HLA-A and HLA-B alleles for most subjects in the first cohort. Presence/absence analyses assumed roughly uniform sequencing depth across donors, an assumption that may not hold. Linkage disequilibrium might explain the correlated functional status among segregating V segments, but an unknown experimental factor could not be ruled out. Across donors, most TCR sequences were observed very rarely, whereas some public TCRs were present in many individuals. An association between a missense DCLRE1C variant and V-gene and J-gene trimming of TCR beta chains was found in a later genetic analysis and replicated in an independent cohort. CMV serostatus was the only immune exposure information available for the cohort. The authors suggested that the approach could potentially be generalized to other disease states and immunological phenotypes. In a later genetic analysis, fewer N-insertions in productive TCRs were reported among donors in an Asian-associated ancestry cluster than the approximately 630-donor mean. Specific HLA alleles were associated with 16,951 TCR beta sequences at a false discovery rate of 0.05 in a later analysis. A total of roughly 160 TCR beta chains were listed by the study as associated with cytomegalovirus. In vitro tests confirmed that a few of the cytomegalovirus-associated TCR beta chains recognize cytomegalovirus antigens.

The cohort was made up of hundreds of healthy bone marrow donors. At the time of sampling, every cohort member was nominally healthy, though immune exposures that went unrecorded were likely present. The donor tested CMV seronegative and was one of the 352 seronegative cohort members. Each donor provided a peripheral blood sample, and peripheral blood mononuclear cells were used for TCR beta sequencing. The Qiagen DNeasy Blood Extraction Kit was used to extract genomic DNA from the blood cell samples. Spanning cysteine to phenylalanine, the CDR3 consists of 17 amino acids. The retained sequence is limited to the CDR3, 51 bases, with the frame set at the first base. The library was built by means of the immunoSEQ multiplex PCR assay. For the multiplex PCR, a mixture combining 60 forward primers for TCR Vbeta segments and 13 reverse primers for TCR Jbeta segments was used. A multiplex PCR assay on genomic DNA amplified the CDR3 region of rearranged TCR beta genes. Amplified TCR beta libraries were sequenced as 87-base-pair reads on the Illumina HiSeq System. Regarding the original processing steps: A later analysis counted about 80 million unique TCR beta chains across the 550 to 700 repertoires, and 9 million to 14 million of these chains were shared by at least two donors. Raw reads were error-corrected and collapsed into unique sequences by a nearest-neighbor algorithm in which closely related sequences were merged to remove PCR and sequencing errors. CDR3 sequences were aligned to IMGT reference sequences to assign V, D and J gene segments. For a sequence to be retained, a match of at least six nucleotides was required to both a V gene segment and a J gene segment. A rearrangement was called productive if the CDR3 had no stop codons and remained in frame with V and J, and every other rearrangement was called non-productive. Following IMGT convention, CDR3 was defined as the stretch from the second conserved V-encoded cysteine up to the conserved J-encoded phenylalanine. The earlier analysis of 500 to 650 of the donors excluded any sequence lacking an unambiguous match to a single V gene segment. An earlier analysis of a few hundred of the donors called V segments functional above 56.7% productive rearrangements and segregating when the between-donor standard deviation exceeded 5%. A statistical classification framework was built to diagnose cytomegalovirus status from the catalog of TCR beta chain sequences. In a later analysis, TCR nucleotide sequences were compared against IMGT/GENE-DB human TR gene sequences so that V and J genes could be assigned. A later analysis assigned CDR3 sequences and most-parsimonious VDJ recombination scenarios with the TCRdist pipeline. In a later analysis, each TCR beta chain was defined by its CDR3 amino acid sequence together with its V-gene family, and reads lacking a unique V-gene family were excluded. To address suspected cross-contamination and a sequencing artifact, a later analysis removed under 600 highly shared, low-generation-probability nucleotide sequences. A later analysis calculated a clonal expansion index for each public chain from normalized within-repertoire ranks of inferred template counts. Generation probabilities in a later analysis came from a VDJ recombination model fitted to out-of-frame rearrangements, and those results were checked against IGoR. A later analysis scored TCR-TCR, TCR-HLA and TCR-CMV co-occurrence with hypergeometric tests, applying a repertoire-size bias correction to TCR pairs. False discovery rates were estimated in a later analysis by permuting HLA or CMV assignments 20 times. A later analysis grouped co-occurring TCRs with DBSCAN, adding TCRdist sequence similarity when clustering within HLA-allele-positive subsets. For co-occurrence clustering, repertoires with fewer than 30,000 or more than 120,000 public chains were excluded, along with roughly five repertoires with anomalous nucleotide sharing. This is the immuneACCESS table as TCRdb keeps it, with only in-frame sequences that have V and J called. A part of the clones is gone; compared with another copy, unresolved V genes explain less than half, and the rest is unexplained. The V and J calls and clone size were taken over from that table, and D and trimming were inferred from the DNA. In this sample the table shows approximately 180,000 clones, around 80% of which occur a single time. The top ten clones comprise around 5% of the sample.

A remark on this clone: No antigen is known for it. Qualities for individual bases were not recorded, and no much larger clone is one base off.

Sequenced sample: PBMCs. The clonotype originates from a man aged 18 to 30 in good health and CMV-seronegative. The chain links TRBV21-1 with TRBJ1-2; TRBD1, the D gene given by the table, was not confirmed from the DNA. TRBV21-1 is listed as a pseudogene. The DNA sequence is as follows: TGTGCCAGCCCCGAAGAGGTAGGGACAGGGAAACACTATGGCTACACCTTC. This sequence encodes CASPEEVGTGKHYGYTF.